By sample share, the clone carrying this T cell receptor (beta chain) is medium-sized. What it recognizes is unknown. The sample originates from a study of T cell clones after liver transplantation. Looking at the study overall: Blood was drawn pre-transplant, before withdrawal, and after full or failed withdrawal.

Whole-study findings and limits: Small, mixed patient groups and varying post-transplant times limit these conclusions.

Germline V lookup: CDR1 SGHVS, CDR2 FQNEAQ. CDR3 length equals 15 residues. Trimming at V came to 5 bases and at J to 2 bases, leaving 8 bases not matched to a gene. Method: immunoSEQ multiplex PCR; TCRdb's copy keeps in-frame clones and lacks some. Found here are 20,000 to 30,000 clones, over 55% of them singletons; the top ten hold about 2.8%. The material was CD4+ T cells from blood, obtained before liver transplant. The receptor comes from a human donor who received a liver transplant. This chain uses TRBV7-8 with TRBJ2-5; 7 nucleotides align to TRBD2. CDR3 DNA: TGTGCCAGCAGCCGGGGCCGAGCGGGACAAGAGACCCAGTACTTC. It is translated as CASSRGRAGQETQYF.